This passage covers 15 T cell receptor beta chains from one sample sequenced in a study of blood T cell repertoires in COVID-19. Clones were read by immunoSEQ multiplex PCR, and TCRdb kept only the in-frame ones, dropping some. The repertoire includes about 170,000 clones, 85% of them detected once, and about 3.5% sits in the top ten. What was sequenced was peripheral blood. These receptors all stem from a human donor with acute or convalescent COVID-19. The donor label of this sample is uncertain.

The J gene is TRBJ2-3, the V gene TRBV19; TRBD2 is a possible D gene (7 bases). Germline CDR1 LNHDA, CDR2 SQIVND (reference sequence). The germline V and J ends were trimmed by 3 bases and 6 bases, with 16 bases remaining between them. CDR3 length: 15 residues. DNA for the CDR3: TGTGCCAGTAGTATTAGCGGCGGGGGCCTGGATACGCAGTATTTT. The encoded protein is CASSISGGGLDTQYF.

The chain combines TRBV11-3 with TRBJ2-2; 8 bases align to TRBD1. Germline V gives CDR1 SGHNT, CDR2 YENEEA. V shed 4 bases, J shed 5 bases, and the junction held 15 bases outside the gene matches. The CDR3 length is 18 residues. DNA of the CDR3: TGTGCCAGCAGCTCATACCGTGGACAGGGAAAAGCGACCGGGGAGCTGTTTTTT. Amino acid sequence: CASSSYRGQGKATGELFF. Looking up the rest from reference TRBV11-3 and TRBJ2-2 gives the full variable domain: EAGVVQSPRYKIIEKKQPVAFWCNPISGHNTLYWYLQNLGQGPELLIRYENEEAVDDSQLPKDRFSAERLKGVDSTLKIQPAELGDSAVYLCASSSYRGQGKATGELFFGEGSRLTVL.

This rearrangement joins TRBV6-5 to TRBJ2-7, with 9 bases that match TRBD2. CDR1 MNHEY and CDR2 SVGAGI come from the germline V gene. The CDR3 consists of 15 residues. V gave up 7 bases and J gave up 2 bases; unmatched junction bases: 9. The CDR3 DNA reads TGTGCCAGCAACCCGACTAGCGGTGCCACCTACGAGCAGTACTTC. The encoded protein is CASNPTSGATYEQYF.

This chain joins TRBV6-5 and TRBJ2-7; possible D gene TRBD1, 6 bases. Trimming took 6 bases from V and 7 from J, leaving 10 bases between them. Germline V CDR1 and CDR2: MNHEY, SVGAGI. The CDR3 covers 11 residues. The CDR3 here is CASRDSWEQYF. The CDR3 bases are TGTGCCAGCAGGGACAGTTGGGAGCAGTACTTC.

The chain has TRBV20-1 and TRBJ1-4; D not resolved. Germline loops: CDR1 DFQATT, CDR2 SNEGSKA (reference sequence). This CDR3 spans 11 amino acids. Trimming removed 6 bases at V and 8 bases at J, with 10 bases between. In DNA form, the CDR3 reads TGCAGTGCGAGGAAGGCCGAAAAACTGTTTTTT. Translated: CSARKAEKLFF.

The V and J genes are TRBV9 and TRBJ1-3, with 8 nucleotides matching TRBD1. The CDR3 sequence is 13 residues long. The germline V gene encodes CDR1 SGDLS and CDR2 YYNGEE. V shed 4 bases, J shed 7 bases, and the junction held 4 bases outside the gene matches. The CDR3 DNA is TGTGCCAGCAGCCCTCGGACAGGGAACACCATATATTTT. It yields the protein CASSPRTGNTIYF.

The V call is TRBV28, the J call TRBJ1-5, with no clear D. V lost 1 base and J lost 3, with 19 bases in between. The CDR3 is 18 residues long. CDR1 is MDHEN, CDR2 SYDVKM, per germline. In nucleotides, the CDR3 is TGTGCCAGCAGTTTATTAGGTGGAGGTAGGAAAGTCAATCAGCCCCAGCATTTT. It is translated as CASSLLGGGRKVNQPQHF.

V is TRBV12-3 or TRBV12-4 and J is TRBJ1-1, with TRBD1 matching over 10 bases. The CDR3 has 13 residues. The V segment lost 6 bases and the J segment 6 bases; nucleotides outside the gene matches: 4. The CDR3 here is CASRTGGESEAFF. In DNA form, the CDR3 reads TGTGCCAGCAGGACAGGGGGCGAGTCTGAAGCTTTCTTT.

In its sample, this clone was seen once. This rearrangement joins TRBV5-1 to TRBJ1-5, with D unclear. Trimming cost V 0 bases and J 2 bases, with 6 bases left between them. CDR3 length: 14 residues. Germline CDR1 reads SGHRS; CDR2 reads YFSETQ. This CDR3 is CASSLEPGNQPQHF. The CDR3 DNA reads as TGCGCCAGCAGCTTGGAACCAGGCAATCAGCCCCAGCATTTT.

This clone appeared a single time. The V gene is TRBV5-1, the J gene TRBJ2-1; D gene uncertain. This CDR3 has 13 amino acids. Trimming removed 10 bases from V and 5 bases from J, with 16 bases in between. Germline CDR1 is SGHRS and CDR2 is YFSETQ. CDR3 loop: CACRPGVNNEQFF. DNA of the CDR3: TGCGCCTGCCGACCCGGAGTCAACAATGAGCAGTTCTTC.

The rearrangement uses TRBV29-1 and TRBJ1-1; TRBD1 matches at 8 bases. This CDR3 contains 14 residues. V gave up 4 bases and J gave up 3 bases; unmatched junction bases: 7. CDR1 is SQVTM and CDR2 is ANQGSEA in the germline V gene. The CDR3 is CSVGDRGGDTEAFF. In nucleotides, the CDR3 is TGCAGCGTTGGAGACAGGGGAGGGGACACTGAAGCTTTCTTT.

The rearrangement joins TRBV10-3 to TRBJ2-7, with D unclear. V was shortened by 2 bases and J by 3 bases, with 5 bases between the two germline ends. This CDR3 has 12 amino acids. Germline V gene data show CDR1 as ENHRY and CDR2 as SYGVKD. CDR3 nucleotide sequence: TGTGCCATCAGTGAGAACAGCTACGAGCAGTACTTC. Its protein product is CAISENSYEQYF.

The chain joins TRBV12-3 or TRBV12-4 to TRBJ1-2; the D gene is possibly TRBD1 (5 bases). The CDR3 has 13 amino acids. Trimming shortened V by 8 bases and J by 3 bases, and 13 bases separated the two germline ends. The CDR3 sequence: CASSLRGDYGYTF. The CDR3 region has the DNA TGTGCCAGCTCCCTCCGGGGGGACTATGGCTACACCTTC.

The genes are TRBV18 and TRBJ2-1, with a weak D call TRBD2 (6 bases). Germline-derived CDR1 and CDR2 are KGHSH and LQKENI. Trimming stripped 1 base from V and 9 bases from J, with 13 bases between. The CDR3 length is 14 residues. The CDR3 DNA sequence: TGTGCCAGCTCACCACGCCTCGAGGGAGGTGAGCAGTTCTTC. Amino acids: CASSPRLEGGEQFF.

The chain uses TRBV5-6 and TRBJ2-3; 11 positions match TRBD1. Germline CDR1 and CDR2: SGHDT and YYEEEE. CDR3 size: 16 residues. Germline trimming cut 2 bases from V and 4 bases from J; bases unmatched to any gene: 6. The CDR3 here is CASSFRTGGTADTQYF. In DNA, the CDR3 is TGTGCCAGCAGCTTCCGGACAGGGGGCACGGCAGATACGCAGTATTTT. Based on the CDR3 plus reference TRBV5-6 and TRBJ2-3, the full variable domain is DAGVTQSPTHLIKTRGQQVTLRCSPKSGHDTVSWYQQALGQGPQFIFQYYEEEERQRGNFPDRFSGHQFPNYSSELNVNALLLGDSALYLCASSFRTGGTADTQYFGPGTRLTVL.